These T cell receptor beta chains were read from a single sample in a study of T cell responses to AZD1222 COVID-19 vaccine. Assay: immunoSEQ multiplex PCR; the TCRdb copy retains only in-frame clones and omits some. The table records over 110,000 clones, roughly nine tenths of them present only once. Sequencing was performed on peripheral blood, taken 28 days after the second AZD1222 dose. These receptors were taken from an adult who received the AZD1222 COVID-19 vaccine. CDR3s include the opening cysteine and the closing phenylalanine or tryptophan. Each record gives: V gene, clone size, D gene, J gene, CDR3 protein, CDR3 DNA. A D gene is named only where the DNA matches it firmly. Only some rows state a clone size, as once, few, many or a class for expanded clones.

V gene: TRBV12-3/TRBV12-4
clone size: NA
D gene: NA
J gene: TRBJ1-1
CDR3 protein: CASSKTTSEAFF
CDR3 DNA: TGTGCCAGCAGTAAGACCACGAGCGAAGCTTTCTTT

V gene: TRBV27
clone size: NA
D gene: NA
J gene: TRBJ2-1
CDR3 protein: CASTPGRDYNEQFF
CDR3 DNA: TGTGCCAGCACTCCGGGTAGGGACTACAATGAGCAGTTCTTC

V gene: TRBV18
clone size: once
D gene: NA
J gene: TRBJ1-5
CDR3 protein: CASSLQGIEPQHF
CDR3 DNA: TGTGCCAGCTCACTACAGGGAATTGAGCCCCAGCATTTT

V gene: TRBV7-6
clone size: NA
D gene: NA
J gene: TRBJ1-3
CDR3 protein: CASSLDDSSINTIYF
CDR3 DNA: TGTGCCAGCAGCTTAGATGACTCCTCGATAAACACAATATATTTT

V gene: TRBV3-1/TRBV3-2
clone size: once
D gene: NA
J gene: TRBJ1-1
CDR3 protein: CASSQPLGRGTEAFF
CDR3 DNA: TGTGCCAGCAGCCAACCGTTGGGCAGGGGCACTGAAGCTTTCTTT

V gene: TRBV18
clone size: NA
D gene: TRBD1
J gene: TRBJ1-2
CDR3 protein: CASSPRQGSGYGYTF
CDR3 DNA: TGTGCCAGCTCACCCAGACAGGGCTCTGGCTATGGCTACACCTTC

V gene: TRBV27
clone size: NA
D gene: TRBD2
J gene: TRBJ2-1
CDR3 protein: CASSLFLLTSSGRQELRNEQFF
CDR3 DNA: TGTGCCAGCAGTTTATTCCTCCTAACGTCTAGCGGGAGGCAGGAATTACGGAATGAGCAGTTCTTC

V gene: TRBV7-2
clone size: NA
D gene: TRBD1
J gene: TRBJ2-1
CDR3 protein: CASSSTGGMDNEQFF
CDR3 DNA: TGTGCCAGCAGCTCCACAGGGGGCATGGACAATGAGCAGTTCTTC

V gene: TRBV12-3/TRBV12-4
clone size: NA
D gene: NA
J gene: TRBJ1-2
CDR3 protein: CASRGLVYGYTF
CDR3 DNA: TGTGCCAGCAGAGGGTTAGTCTATGGCTACACCTTC

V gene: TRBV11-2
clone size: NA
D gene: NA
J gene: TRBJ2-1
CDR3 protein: CASSFAGLYNEQFF
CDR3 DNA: TGTGCCAGCAGCTTTGCAGGGCTCTACAATGAGCAGTTCTTC

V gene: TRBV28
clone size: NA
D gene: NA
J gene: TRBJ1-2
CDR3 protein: CASTIRRGGYTF
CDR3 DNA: TGTGCCAGCACTATCCGCCGAGGTGGCTACACCTTC

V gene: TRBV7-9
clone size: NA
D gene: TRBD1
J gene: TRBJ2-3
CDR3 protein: CASSFAGTEVRQYF
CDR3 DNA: TGTGCCAGCAGCTTCGCCGGGACAGAGGTTAGGCAGTATTTT